This TCR beta chain was captured by sequencing in a study of cytomegalovirus exposure and HLA in healthy donors. Overall study findings and caveats: Follow-up analysis later connected one missense variant in DCLRE1C with trimming of TCR beta V- and J-genes.

The primer mix had 60 Vbeta and 13 Jbeta primers. Sequencing used immunoSEQ multiplex PCR; TCRdb keeps in-frame clones, though not all of them. Of almost 200,000 clones in the sample, about 80% were seen once. Although they were nominally healthy when sampled, donors likely had unrecorded immune exposures. Turning to this clone: Its antigen is unknown.

The CDR3 length is 13 residues. Germline CDR1 MNHNS, CDR2 SASEGT. Trimming stripped 6 bases from V and 9 bases from J, with 15 bases between. Material: PBMCs. The receptor was derived from a young woman in good health and CMV-seropositive. The chain couples TRBV6-1 to TRBJ2-1, with D possibly TRBD2 on 5 matching bases. CDR3 sequence reads: CASRRTGMGEQFF. DNA of the CDR3: TGTGCCAGCAGAAGAACCGGGATGGGTGAGCAGTTCTTC.